This T cell receptor (beta chain) was captured in a study of T-cell memory formation after mild COVID-19. A word on this clonotype: Its specificity is not known.

Study findings and constraints: Confirmation was lacking for SARS-CoV-2 specificity of second-wave clones that peaked on day 37.

Constant-segment primers were used for 5'RACE, and the resulting TCR alpha and TCR beta cDNA libraries carried sample barcodes and UMIs. From the 5' RACE reads, TCRdb called clonotypes with MiXCR, one entry per CDR3 protein. The sample holds 75,000 to 95,000 distinct CDR3 sequences, 10% to 15% seen once. The germline V and J ends were trimmed by 1 base and 1 base, with 14 bases remaining between them. CDR1 and CDR2 from the germline V gene are MNHNS and SASEGT. The CDR3 covers 17 residues. The material sequenced was PBMCs or a T cell subset sorted from them (not recorded which). This clonotype was obtained from an adult woman who had mild COVID-19 (a few samples of this study predate the infection). Cell type and time point are not known. The chain links TRBV6-1 to TRBJ2-4, with D perhaps matching TRBD1 or TRBD2 (6 bases each). This chain's CDR3 is CASSEDREVWAKNIQYF. CDR3 DNA: TGTGCCAGCAGTGAAGACAGGGAGGTTTGGGCCAAAAACATTCAGTACTTC.